The 26 T cell receptor beta chains below come from one sample, sequenced in a study of technical replicates of blood from four donors. Here immunoSEQ multiplex PCR was the method, and the copy in TCRdb shows in-frame clones only, minus some. The sample consists of 11,000 to 15,000 clones, about 82% of them appearing once. Source material: PBMCs. These receptors were taken from a human donor in good health.

J is TRBJ2-1 and V is TRBV11-2, with 7 bases lining up with TRBD2. J gave up 0 bases and V 5 bases, and 4 bases lay outside the gene matches. This CDR3 is built from 15 residues. Germline assignment: CDR1 SGHAT and CDR2 FQNNGV. CDR3 amino acids: CASSLSGNSYNEQFF. CDR3 sequence (DNA): TGTGCCAGCAGCCTGAGCGGGAACTCCTACAATGAGCAGTTCTTC. The whole variable domain, remainder taken from reference TRBV11-2 and TRBJ2-1, is EAGVAQSPRYKIIEKRQSVAFWCNPISGHATLYWYQQILGQGPKLLIQFQNNGVVDDSQLPKDRFSAERLKGVDSTLKIQPAKLEDSAVYLCASSLSGNSYNEQFFGPGTRLTVL.

The gene calls are TRBV27 and TRBJ1-5; D ambiguous. There are 14 residues in the CDR3. Deletions cut 3 bases from V and 4 bases from J, with 10 bases between. Germline assignment: CDR1 MNHEY and CDR2 SMNVEV (reference sequence). CDR3 DNA: TGTGCCAGCAGTTTGGGTACAGCTAATCAGCCCCAGCATTTT. This gives the protein CASSLGTANQPQHF.

CDR3 DNA sequence: TGTGCCAGCAGCTTAGGGGGCCAGGGCTCGACCCAGTACTTC. It translates to CASSLGGQGSTQYF. The V call is TRBV7-9, the J call TRBJ2-5, with D perhaps TRBD1 (5 bases). Trimming pared 1 base from V and 7 bases from J, leaving 13 bases between. CDR3 size: 14 residues. Germline values: CDR1 SEHNR, CDR2 FQNEAQ (reference sequence).

This clone was detected only a few times. The chain combines TRBV29-1 with TRBJ1-1; TRBD1 agrees at 8 bases. Germline loops: CDR1 SQVTM, CDR2 ANQGSEA. V dropped 5 bases and J dropped 10; count of bases not matched to a gene: 6. The CDR3 loop spans 11 amino acids. CDR3 in amino acids: CSVYGQGRAFF. The CDR3 DNA is TGCAGCGTTTATGGACAGGGCCGAGCTTTCTTT.

This chain connects TRBV30 to TRBJ2-4; TRBD1 matches 8 bases. This CDR3 has 15 residues. Trimming removed 2 bases from V and 6 bases from J; junction bases left unmatched: 9. Germline V CDR1 and CDR2: GTSNPN, SVGIG (reference sequence). The chain's CDR3 is CAWSLPGTGLNIQYF. The CDR3, as DNA: TGTGCCTGGAGTCTCCCCGGGACAGGCTTAAACATTCAGTACTTC.

The chain joins TRBV7-9 to TRBJ1-1, with 7 positions matching TRBD1. CDR3 length equals 14 residues. CDR1 is SEHNR and CDR2 is FQNEAQ in the germline V gene (reference sequence). V dropped 5 bases and J dropped 5; count of bases not matched to a gene: 8. The CDR3 region has the DNA TGTGCCAGCAGCCCAGGGACAGTCTGGACTGAAGCTTTCTTT. Its protein product is CASSPGTVWTEAFF. Combining the CDR3 with reference TRBV7-9 and TRBJ1-1 gives the whole variable domain DTGVSQNPRHKITKRGQNVTFRCDPISEHNRLYWYRQTLGQGPEFLTYFQNEAQLEKSRLLSDRFSAERPKGSFSTLEIQRTEQGDSAMYLCASSPGTVWTEAFFGQGTRLTVV.

This chain joins TRBV6-5 and TRBJ2-3, with unresolved D. The CDR3 runs 14 residues. V lost 0 bases, J lost 4 bases, and 8 bases lay in between. Germline V gene lookup returns CDR1 MNHEY and CDR2 SVGAGI. The CDR3 region is CASSYSQRSDTQYF. The CDR3 DNA reads as TGTGCCAGCAGTTACTCCCAGAGGTCAGATACGCAGTATTTT.

The genes are TRBV2 and TRBJ2-2; no clear D. This CDR3 spans 13 amino acids. V gave up 3 bases and J gave up 7 bases, with 9 bases separating them. The V gene's germline CDR1 is SNHLY and CDR2 FYNNEI. The CDR3 spells CASSESVRGELFF. CDR3 DNA: TGTGCCAGCAGTGAGTCGGTCCGCGGGGAGCTGTTTTTT.

The genes are TRBV7-8 and TRBJ2-2; 7 nucleotides match TRBD1. Losses at the gene ends were 6 bases for V and 1 base for J; bases not matched to a gene: 8. The CDR3 loop spans 16 amino acids. Germline CDR1 reads SGHVS; CDR2 reads FQNEAQ. The CDR3 nucleotides read TGTGCCAGCAGTTCTGGACAGGCTTTGAACACCGGGGAGCTGTTTTTT. This sequence encodes CASSSGQALNTGELFF.

This chain links TRBV12-5 with TRBJ1-1; D is unclear. The germline V gene has CDR1 LGHNT and CDR2 FRNRAP. This CDR3 spans 11 amino acids. V was clipped by 6 bases and J by 4 bases, with 6 bases between them. The CDR3, as DNA: TGTGCTAGTGGCCCGGGCACTGAAGCTTTCTTT. This codes for CASGPGTEAFF. Using reference TRBV12-5 and TRBJ1-1 for the parts outside the CDR3, the full variable domain is DARVTQTPRHKVTEMGQEVTMRCQPILGHNTVFWYRQTMMQGLELLAYFRNRAPLDDSGMPKDRFSAEMPDATLATLKIQPSEPRDSAVYFCASGPGTEAFFGQGTRLTVV.

The chain uses TRBV11-2 and TRBJ2-3, with TRBD1 matching over 10 bases. The CDR3 loop spans 16 amino acids. V dropped 5 bases and J dropped 3; count of bases not matched to a gene: 8. Per the germline V gene, CDR1 is SGHAT and CDR2 is FQNNGV. The CDR3 DNA reads as TGTGCCAGCAGCCAGGGACAGGGGCGAGCTACAGATACGCAGTATTTT. This sequence encodes CASSQGQGRATDTQYF.

CDR3 in DNA: TGTGCCAGCCGTCGACTAGCGGGAGTCATGAATGAGCAGTTCTTC. Its translation: CASRRLAGVMNEQFF. The chain couples TRBV2 to TRBJ2-1; 12 bases fit TRBD2. With 8 bases clipped from V and 7 bases from J, the junction kept 9 bases outside the gene matches. The V gene's germline CDR1 is SNHLY and CDR2 FYNNEI. This CDR3 region has 15 residues.

This chain joins TRBV6-1 and TRBJ2-7; 10 bases are a match to TRBD1. J gave up 7 bases and V 6 bases, and 15 bases lay outside the gene matches. The CDR3 length is 16 residues. CDR1 is MNHNS, CDR2 SASEGT, per germline. DNA for the CDR3: TGTGCCAGCAGCGAACCTTCGACAGGGGGCTCGGGGGAGCAGTACTTC. Translation: CASSEPSTGGSGEQYF.

The chain recombines TRBV30 with TRBJ1-1; a weak D match, TRBD1 (5 bases). Looked up from germline, CDR1 is GTSNPN and CDR2 is SVGIG (reference sequence). The CDR3 covers 12 residues. Trimming took 2 bases from V and 7 from J, leaving 11 bases between them. CDR3 nucleotides: TGTGCCTGGAGTTCGACAGCAGTTGAAGCTTTCTTT. It encodes CAWSSTAVEAFF.

This clone was seen more than once but under ten times. The chain joins TRBV2 to TRBJ2-7, with 12 bases aligning to TRBD2. The CDR3 has 16 residues. With 7 bases clipped from V and 6 bases from J, the junction kept 13 bases outside the gene matches. Looked up from germline, CDR1 is SNHLY and CDR2 is FYNNEI. The CDR3 DNA reads as TGTGCCAGCAACCAAGCCTCTAGCGGGAGGGCTGGCGAGCAGTACTTC. As protein: CASNQASSGRAGEQYF.

This clone was detected a few times. The chain joins TRBV6-5 to TRBJ2-7, with 7 bases aligning to TRBD1. Germline CDR1 reads MNHEY; CDR2 reads SVGAGI. There are 14 residues in the CDR3. V was clipped by 2 bases and J by 4 bases; unmatched bases: 5. CDR3 nucleotide sequence: TGTGCCAGCAGTTACGACAGGGTACGGTACGAGCAGTACTTC. It is translated as CASSYDRVRYEQYF.

The chain carries TRBV5-6 and TRBJ2-2; maybe TRBD2 (6 bases). The V end lost 0 bases, the J end lost 1 base, and 10 bases lay between the germline ends. CDR1 is SGHDT and CDR2 is YYEEEE in the germline V gene. The CDR3 contains 16 residues. In nucleotides, the CDR3 is TGTGCCAGCAGCTTGGCAAGGCGGGGGAACACCGGGGAGCTGTTTTTT. Encoded protein: CASSLARRGNTGELFF.

V gene TRBV10-2 combines with J gene TRBJ2-3; 9 bases fit TRBD1. The CDR3 totals 15 residues. Germline V gene lookup returns CDR1 WSHSY and CDR2 SAAADI. Trimming removed 4 bases from V and 4 bases from J; junction bases left unmatched: 6. CDR3 in amino acids: CASSAGQGKADTQYF. In DNA, the CDR3 is TGCGCCAGCAGTGCCGGACAGGGGAAAGCAGATACGCAGTATTTT.

The chain joins TRBV30 to TRBJ1-2; TRBD1 agrees at 7 bases. The V segment lost 3 bases and the J segment 9 bases; nucleotides outside the gene matches: 16. The CDR3 has 15 residues. Germline V gene data show CDR1 as GTSNPN and CDR2 as SVGIG (reference sequence). The CDR3 nucleotides are TGTGCCTGGAGGGGGGTCGGGGACAGCCTGGTTCGCTACACCTTC. Translated: CAWRGVGDSLVRYTF.

The J gene is TRBJ2-5, the V gene TRBV11-2; 9 bases are a match to TRBD1. CDR1 is SGHAT, CDR2 FQNNGV, per germline. The junction had 14 bases not matched to a gene; V was cut back by 4 bases and J by 5 bases. This CDR3 contains 17 residues. The CDR3 sequence is CASSSYRLGQGLETQYF. CDR3 sequence (DNA): TGTGCCAGCAGCTCTTACCGCCTCGGACAGGGGCTGGAGACCCAGTACTTC.

The V and J genes are TRBV27 and TRBJ2-7, with TRBD2 identical over 9 bases. Germline assignment: CDR1 MNHEY and CDR2 SMNVEV (reference sequence). With V trimmed by 6 bases and J by 0 bases, 15 bases remained unmatched. The CDR3 consists of 18 residues. CDR3 bases: TGTGCCAGCAGACCTCCCGGGCTAGCGGGACCTTCCTCCTACGAGCAGTACTTC. Translated: CASRPPGLAGPSSYEQYF.

This clone was detected only a few times. This sequence joins TRBV18 and TRBJ1-1; the D gene is possibly TRBD1 (5 bases). The CDR3 totals 16 residues. V was trimmed by 2 bases and J by 2 bases, leaving 15 bases between them. The germline CDR1 and CDR2 sequences are KGHSH and LQKENI. The CDR3 is CASSPYPQGGNTEAFF. The CDR3 coding sequence is TGTGCCAGCTCACCATATCCCCAGGGCGGCAACACTGAAGCTTTCTTT.

CDR3 bases: TGCGCCAGCAGGACTAGCGGGAGTTTCGATGAGCAGTTCTTC. Translated: CASRTSGSFDEQFF. This chain connects TRBV5-1 to TRBJ2-1; the match to TRBD2 covers 12 bases. Germline trimming cut 5 bases from V and 8 bases from J; bases unmatched to any gene: 5. This CDR3 has 14 amino acids. CDR1 SGHRS and CDR2 YFSETQ come from the germline V gene.

The chain links TRBV7-3 to TRBJ2-2, with 11 bases matching TRBD2. V trimming: 1 base; J trimming: 4 bases; junction bases outside the gene matches: 14. This CDR3 comprises 20 residues. Germline V CDR1 and CDR2: SGHTA, FQGTGA. Here the CDR3 DNA reads TGTGCCAGCAGCTTAAGTCGAGTACTAGCGGGAGCCCGAGGCACCGGGGAGCTGTTTTTT. Its translation: CASSLSRVLAGARGTGELFF.

The chain joins TRBV2 to TRBJ2-1; D is perhaps TRBD2 (5 bases). The CDR3 loop spans 14 amino acids. Deletions cut 7 bases from V and 9 bases from J, with 19 bases between. Germline V CDR1 and CDR2: SNHLY, FYNNEI. CDR3 in amino acids: CASTPVRAHSEQFF. The CDR3 DNA is TGTGCCAGCACCCCTGTGCGGGCCCACAGTGAGCAGTTCTTC.

The V gene is TRBV6-4, the J gene TRBJ2-2, with 11 bases identical to TRBD2. The CDR3 runs 15 residues. Trimming took 2 bases from V and 4 from J; bases not matched to a gene: 0. Germline V gene data show CDR1 as MRHNA and CDR2 as SNTAGT. The CDR3 protein is CASSDTSGSTGELFF. In DNA, the CDR3 is TGTGCCAGCAGTGACACTAGCGGGAGCACCGGGGAGCTGTTTTTT.